The 30 T cell receptor beta chains in this list originate from one sample, sequenced in a study of vaccination effects on CD4 cells after COVID-19. CD4+ T cells were isolated after approximately 10 days of culture. Participants received two doses of either the BNT162b2 or mRNA-1273 vaccine. Libraries were prepared by immunoSEQ multiplex PCR; TCRdb keeps only in-frame clonotypes and omits some of them. This table has some 10,000 clones, around 74% appearing once. For these TCRs, the target antigens are not known. Material: CD4+ T cells from PBMCs cultured without peptide, obtained after COVID-19 vaccination. All receptors come from a human donor who received a COVID-19 vaccine.

The chain uses TRBV30 and TRBJ2-6, with D perhaps matching TRBD1 or TRBD2 (5 bases each). The V gene lost 3 bases and the J gene lost 0 bases, with 15 bases spanning the gap. CDR1 and CDR2 (germline): GTSNPN, SVGIG (reference sequence). There are 17 residues in the CDR3. CDR3 nucleotide sequence: TGTGCCTGGAGCCCCCTAAGGGGACCCTCTGGGGCCAACGTCCTGACTTTC. Protein sequence: CAWSPLRGPSGANVLTF.

This chain's CDR3 is CASSQADVGADTQYF. CDR3 sequence (DNA): TGTGCCAGCAGCCAAGCCGACGTGGGGGCAGATACGCAGTATTTT. V usage is TRBV3-1 (or the pseudogene TRBV3-2) and J usage is TRBJ2-3, with D perhaps being TRBD1 or TRBD2 (5 bases each). The CDR3 loop spans 15 amino acids. The V gene lost 1 base and the J gene lost 4 bases, with 12 bases spanning the gap. CDR1 is LGHDT, CDR2 YNNKEL, per germline (reference sequence).

This chain connects TRBV5-4 to TRBJ2-4; 10 bases are shared with TRBD2. V lost 0 bases and J lost 6; bases outside the gene matches: 9. Germline loops: CDR1 SGHNT, CDR2 YYREEE (reference sequence). This CDR3 region has 17 residues. CDR3 loop: CASSLEPSGSPGNIQYF. DNA of the CDR3: TGTGCCAGCAGCTTGGAGCCTAGCGGGAGTCCCGGAAACATTCAGTACTTC.

The CDR3 nucleotides read TGTGCCAGCAGTACATTAGCGGGAGGCTCCCCAGATACGCAGTATTTT. Translating it yields CASSTLAGGSPDTQYF. The chain joins TRBV6-6 to TRBJ2-3, with 10 positions matching TRBD2. There are 16 residues in the CDR3. J was trimmed by 4 bases and V by 5 bases; bases with no gene match: 9. Germline V gene lookup returns CDR1 MNHNY and CDR2 SVGAGI (reference sequence).

V and J are TRBV6-1 and TRBJ1-2; possible D gene TRBD1, 5 bases. The CDR3 loop spans 14 amino acids. Germline CDR1 reads MNHNS; CDR2 reads SASEGT. V was pared by 2 bases and J by 8 bases, with 15 bases between. CDR3 sequence (DNA): TGTGCCAGCAGTGAAAGGGTCAGAGGGGTAGGCTACACCTTC. Amino acids: CASSERVRGVGYTF.

The chain carries TRBV5-4 and TRBJ1-1; TRBD1 might be the D (5 bases). Deletions cut 3 bases from V and 6 bases from J, with 15 bases between. The CDR3 loop spans 14 amino acids. CDR1 and CDR2 from the germline V gene are SGHNT and YYREEE (reference sequence). The CDR3 spells CASSSAGGRAEAFF. CDR3 DNA sequence: TGTGCCAGCAGCTCCGCCGGGGGTCGGGCTGAAGCTTTCTTT.

The chain combines TRBV10-3 with TRBJ1-4; unclear D gene. Germline CDR1 ENHRY, CDR2 SYGVKD. CDR3 size: 14 residues. V lost 3 bases and J lost 0, with 5 bases in between. The CDR3 DNA reads as TGTGCCATCAGTGACCCTTCAACTAATGAAAAACTGTTTTTT. Translating it yields CAISDPSTNEKLFF.

The rearrangement uses TRBV5-5 and TRBJ2-7, with a weak D call TRBD1 (6 bases). The CDR3 is made up of 13 amino acids. Trimming took off 3 bases at V and 7 bases at J, with 14 bases between the two ends. Per the germline V gene, CDR1 is SGHKS and CDR2 is YYEKEE (reference sequence). DNA for the CDR3: TGTGCCAGCAGCTCCCTTATAGACAGGGAGCAGTACTTC. Amino acid sequence: CASSSLIDREQYF.

This clone showed up just a few times. CDR3 coding DNA: TGCGCCAGCAGCTTTGTCGACAGGGGCGAGCAGTACTTC. It encodes CASSFVDRGEQYF. The chain carries TRBV5-1 and TRBJ2-7; 8 bases fit TRBD1. Germline loops: CDR1 SGHRS, CDR2 YFSETQ. With V trimmed by 2 bases and J by 6 bases, 4 bases remained unmatched. This CDR3 spans 13 amino acids.

The chain combines TRBV30 with TRBJ1-1; 7 nucleotides agree with TRBD1. The CDR3 runs to 14 residues. The germline CDR1 and CDR2 sequences are GTSNPN and SVGIG (reference sequence). Trimming took 0 bases from V and 2 from J; bases not matched to a gene: 3. Written as DNA, the CDR3 is TGTGCCTGGAGTGTACCAGGGGGTAACACTGAAGCTTTCTTT. Translated, it gives CAWSVPGGNTEAFF.

The rearrangement uses TRBV2 and TRBJ1-5; D might be TRBD1 (5 bases). V lost 2 bases to trimming and J lost 4 bases, with 15 bases between them. The CDR3 is 16 amino acids. Germline CDR1 and CDR2: SNHLY and FYNNEI. In DNA form, the CDR3 reads TGTGCCAGCAGTGAACGTGGGGGGAGGTCGAATCAGCCCCAGCATTTT. It is translated as CASSERGGRSNQPQHF.

The rearrangement joins TRBV11-2 to TRBJ2-1, with D perhaps TRBD2 (5 bases). V was shortened by 5 bases and J by 7 bases, with 15 bases between the two germline ends. Germline values: CDR1 SGHAT, CDR2 FQNNGV. This CDR3 contains 14 residues. This chain's CDR3 is CASSPERLRNEQFF. CDR3 DNA: TGTGCCAGCAGCCCCGAGCGGCTAAGAAATGAGCAGTTCTTC. Complete variable domain (other parts from reference TRBV11-2 and TRBJ2-1): EAGVAQSPRYKIIEKRQSVAFWCNPISGHATLYWYQQILGQGPKLLIQFQNNGVVDDSQLPKDRFSAERLKGVDSTLKIQPAKLEDSAVYLCASSPERLRNEQFFGPGTRLTVL.

The sample holds a few counts of this clone. V is TRBV2 and J is TRBJ2-6, with TRBD1 identical over 7 bases. V trimming: 5 bases; J trimming: 2 bases; junction bases outside the gene matches: 3. CDR3 length: 15 residues. Per germline, CDR1 SNHLY and CDR2 FYNNEI. The CDR3 protein is CASSLTGAGANVLTF. In DNA form, the CDR3 reads TGTGCCAGCAGTCTTACAGGGGCTGGGGCCAACGTCCTGACTTTC.

The chain carries TRBV7-2 and TRBJ2-7; 7 nucleotides line up with TRBD2. This CDR3 contains 15 residues. V lost 5 bases and J lost 1; bases outside the gene matches: 8. Germline V gene lookup returns CDR1 SGHTA and CDR2 FQGNSA. CDR3 DNA sequence: TGTGCCAGCAGCCTCTCTAGCGGCCCTTCCTACGAGCAGTACTTC. Amino acids: CASSLSSGPSYEQYF.

The chain uses TRBV5-6 and TRBJ1-5, with a weak D call TRBD1 (6 bases). The CDR3 contains 16 residues. Germline CDR1 and CDR2: SGHDT and YYEEEE. Trimming stripped 1 base from V and 2 bases from J, with 13 bases between. The CDR3 sequence is CASSLWGASRNQPQHF. The CDR3 DNA reads as TGTGCCAGCAGCTTGTGGGGGGCCTCCCGCAATCAGCCCCAGCATTTT. Filled out from reference TRBV5-6 and TRBJ1-5, the complete variable domain reads DAGVTQSPTHLIKTRGQQVTLRCSPKSGHDTVSWYQQALGQGPQFIFQYYEEEERQRGNFPDRFSGHQFPNYSSELNVNALLLGDSALYLCASSLWGASRNQPQHFGDGTRLSIL.

This clone was observed once. V gene TRBV3-1 (or the pseudogene TRBV3-2) combines with J gene TRBJ2-3, with D possibly being TRBD1 (6 bases). CDR1 and CDR2 (germline): LGHDT, YNNKEL (reference sequence). V lost 1 base, J lost 1 base, and 12 bases lay in between. The CDR3 is 16 residues long. The CDR3 is CASSQGQAIGTDTQYF. The CDR3, as DNA: TGTGCCAGCAGCCAAGGACAGGCCATTGGCACAGATACGCAGTATTTT.

The V call is TRBV7-8, the J call TRBJ2-1; D is ambiguous. The CDR3 covers 14 residues. Trimming left V 1 base short and J 7 bases short, with 11 bases between. Germline V CDR1 and CDR2: SGHVS, FQNEAQ. CDR3 sequence reads: CASSLGVGLNEQFF. DNA of the CDR3: TGTGCCAGCAGCTTAGGGGTGGGTCTGAATGAGCAGTTCTTC.

This clone was seen once. V is TRBV14 and J is TRBJ2-7; tentatively, D is TRBD1 (5 bases). V shed 1 base and J shed 6 bases, with 13 bases lying between them. The germline gives CDR1 SGHDN, CDR2 FVKESK. The CDR3 is made up of 14 amino acids. CDR3 protein: CASSQGVKGREQYF. The CDR3 DNA sequence: TGTGCCAGCAGCCAAGGAGTGAAGGGGCGCGAGCAGTACTTC.

This rearrangement joins TRBV2 to TRBJ1-2; D not certain. Looked up from germline, CDR1 is SNHLY and CDR2 is FYNNEI. The CDR3 consists of 13 residues. Trimming shortened V by 7 bases and J by 4 bases, and 13 bases separated the two germline ends. CDR3 sequence: CASNEMLPYGYTF. DNA of the CDR3: TGTGCCAGCAACGAAATGCTCCCCTATGGCTACACCTTC. The whole variable domain, filled in from reference TRBV2 and TRBJ1-2, reads EPEVTQTPSHQVTQMGQEVILRCVPISNHLYFYWYRQILGQKVEFLVSFYNNEISEKSEIFDDQFSVERPDGSNFTLKIRSTKLEDSAMYFCASNEMLPYGYTFGSGTRLTVV.

The table lists this clone with a few counts. The rearrangement joins TRBV7-8 to TRBJ2-3, with 13 bases lining up with TRBD2. V lost 5 bases to trimming and J lost 5 bases; unmatched junction nucleotides: 7. Germline V gene data show CDR1 as SGHVS and CDR2 as FQNEAQ. CDR3 size: 16 residues. CDR3 amino acids: CASSLRLAGGRDTQYF. The DNA for the CDR3 is TGTGCCAGCAGCCTGCGACTAGCGGGGGGCAGAGATACGCAGTATTTT.

The J gene is TRBJ2-2, the V gene TRBV9; 9 bases map to TRBD1. The junction had 3 bases not matched to a gene; V was cut back by 0 bases and J by 6 bases. The CDR3 spans 15 residues. Germline V gene data show CDR1 as SGDLS and CDR2 as YYNGEE. Here the CDR3 reads CASSVDGQGSGELFF. CDR3 sequence (DNA): TGTGCCAGCAGCGTAGACGGACAGGGGTCCGGGGAGCTGTTTTTT.

This clone was observed once. CDR3 sequence reads: CASSVGTVNEKLFF. The DNA for the CDR3 is TGTGCCAGCAGCGTAGGGACAGTTAATGAAAAACTGTTTTTT. The gene calls are TRBV9 and TRBJ1-4; D may be TRBD1 (6 bases). The germline V and J ends were trimmed by 0 bases and 4 bases, with 7 bases remaining between them. Germline CDR1 SGDLS, CDR2 YYNGEE. CDR3 size: 14 residues.

V gene TRBV10-3 combines with J gene TRBJ1-1; D possibly corresponds to TRBD1 (5 bases). V gave up 4 bases and J gave up 4 bases, with 10 bases separating them. CDR3 length: 13 residues. CDR1 and CDR2 from the germline V gene are ENHRY and SYGVKD. This CDR3 reads CAISAGGVTEAFF. The DNA for the CDR3 is TGTGCCATCAGTGCTGGGGGAGTCACTGAAGCTTTCTTT.

J is TRBJ1-4 and V is TRBV4-1; TRBD1 is a possible D gene (5 bases). The CDR3 consists of 16 residues. The V gene's germline CDR1 is MGHRA and CDR2 YSYEKL. Trimming left V 0 bases short and J 2 bases short, with 10 bases between. The CDR3 DNA sequence: TGCGCCAGCAGCCAAGAAGGGGTCGTTACTAATGAAAAACTGTTTTTT. It translates to CASSQEGVVTNEKLFF.

CDR3 bases: TGCAGCGTTCAAGCCACAGGGGGCTTGAACACTGAAGCTTTCTTT. Translating gives CSVQATGGLNTEAFF. The V gene is TRBV29-1, the J gene TRBJ1-1, with 9 bases identical to TRBD1. The CDR3 loop spans 15 amino acids. CDR1 and CDR2 (germline): SQVTM, ANQGSEA. V was clipped by 5 bases and J by 0 bases; unmatched bases: 7.

The chain has TRBV6-5 and TRBJ2-7, with D perhaps matching TRBD1 (6 bases). The CDR3 has 14 residues. The germline CDR1 and CDR2 sequences are MNHEY and SVGAGI. V was shortened by 2 bases and J by 7 bases, with 15 bases between the two germline ends. Here the CDR3 reads CASSYGAGVGEQYF. The CDR3, as DNA: TGTGCCAGCAGTTACGGTGCAGGGGTTGGGGAGCAGTACTTC.

The V gene is TRBV18, the J gene TRBJ2-3; TRBD2 matches 9 bases. Looked up from germline, CDR1 is KGHSH and CDR2 is LQKENI. J gave up 4 bases and V 1 base, and 9 bases lay outside the gene matches. The CDR3 contains 17 residues. CDR3 in amino acids: CASSPRFSGSVADTQYF. CDR3 bases: TGTGCCAGCTCACCACGCTTTAGCGGGAGCGTTGCAGATACGCAGTATTTT.

V gene TRBV6-5 combines with J gene TRBJ2-1; D is perhaps TRBD1 (5 bases). The ends were cut back, 7 bases at V and 0 bases at J, with 13 bases in the middle. CDR1 and CDR2 (germline): MNHEY, SVGAGI. The CDR3 contains 15 residues. CDR3 sequence (DNA): TGTGCCAGCACCCCAAGACAGAGCTCCTACAATGAGCAGTTCTTC. Residues: CASTPRQSSYNEQFF.

This clone was counted between two and nine times. This rearrangement joins TRBV4-1 to TRBJ1-5, with D tentatively TRBD1 (6 bases). The germline V and J ends were trimmed by 0 bases and 4 bases, with 10 bases remaining between them. From germline, CDR1 is MGHRA and CDR2 YSYEKL. The CDR3 consists of 15 residues. The CDR3 DNA reads as TGCGCCAGCAGCCAAGACGTTACAGGGAATCAGCCCCAGCATTTT. Protein product: CASSQDVTGNQPQHF.

This sequence joins TRBV28 and TRBJ2-1, with D perhaps matching TRBD2 (5 bases). The CDR3 runs 16 residues. Germline-derived CDR1 and CDR2 are MDHEN and SYDVKM. Trimming removed 6 bases from V and 2 bases from J, with 17 bases in between. DNA for the CDR3: TGTGCCAGCAGGGTTACTAGAGAACGGGCCTACAATGAGCAGTTCTTC. Translating gives CASRVTRERAYNEQFF.